One and the same sample provided the 5 T cell receptor beta chains below, sequenced in a study of blood T cells in healthy people across ages. The authors ran a second PCR of 7 to 11 cycles using a sample-barcoded 5' primer and a J-beta primer mix. TCRdb reprocessed the 5' RACE reads with MiXCR, giving one entry per CDR3 protein. The data contain roughly 500,000 distinct CDR3 sequences, approximately 25% of them singletons. Material for sequencing was blood. These receptors were collected from a woman in her seventies in good health.

This chain links TRBV5-4 with TRBJ2-5; 9 bases are shared with TRBD2. The assigned J gene may be wrong: the sequence end matches TRBJ2-7 better. Germline V gene data show CDR1 as SGHNT and CDR2 as YYREEE (reference sequence). CDR3 size: 15 residues. The DNA for the CDR3 is TGTGCCAGCAGCTTGCAAGCGGGGGGACCCTACGAGCAGTACTTC. Protein sequence: CASSLQAGGPYEQYF.

In this sample, this clonotype turned up a few times. The chain links TRBV3-1 to TRBJ2-4, with 9 bases aligning to TRBD1. The CDR3 runs 17 residues. V gave up 4 bases and J gave up 3 bases; unmatched junction bases: 10. The germline V gene encodes CDR1 LGHDT and CDR2 YNNKEL (reference sequence). CDR3 protein: CASSPTGTGLGKNIQYF. CDR3 DNA: TGTGCCAGCAGCCCTACCGGGACAGGGCTAGGCAAAAACATTCAGTACTTC.

This clonotype was seen more than once but under ten times. The J gene is TRBJ1-2, the V gene TRBV5-5; D possibly corresponds to TRBD1 (5 bases). The V gene's germline CDR1 is SGHKS and CDR2 YYEKEE (reference sequence). The CDR3 is 14 residues long. Trimming pared 1 base from V and 7 bases from J, leaving 14 bases between. For the CDR3, the DNA is TGTGCCAGCAGCTTGCTCGGAGACAGACCTGGCTACACCTTC. Protein product: CASSLLGDRPGYTF.

As regards this clonotype: An end of the junction differs from the germline gene, which may be a read error. The rearrangement uses TRBV3-1 and TRBJ1-5; no definite D call. Germline V gene data show CDR1 as LGHDT and CDR2 as YNNKEL (reference sequence). This CDR3 is 12 amino acids long. The CDR3 sequence is CTSSLGGQPQHF. Written as DNA, the CDR3 is TGTACCAGCAGCCTCGGCGGCCAGCCCCAGCATTTT.

On this clonotype itself: A junction boundary mismatches the germline segment, possibly from a read error. V is TRBV20-1 and J is TRBJ2-3, with a weak D call TRBD2 (6 bases). CDR1 and CDR2 (germline): DFQATT, SNEGSKA (reference sequence). The CDR3 runs 15 residues. This chain's CDR3 is CSARFAATSTHTQYF. CDR3 nucleotides: TGCAGTGCTAGGTTCGCAGCAACTAGCACACATACGCAGTATTTT.